This entry lists 20 T cell receptor beta chains sequenced from one sample in a study of early T cells in non-severe SARS-CoV-2 infection. TCRdb reprocessed the 5' RACE reads with MiXCR, giving one entry per CDR3 protein. The sample lists about 67,000 distinct CDR3 sequences; around 10% were seen once. The sequenced sample consisted of whole blood. The receptors shown here come from an adult who was a healthcare worker with PCR-confirmed SARS-CoV-2 infection or an uninfected control (not recorded which).

This clonotype has a count of ten or more. J is TRBJ1-2 and V is TRBV30; weak D call: TRBD1 (5 bases). CDR3 size: 14 residues. Germline V gives CDR1 GTSNPN, CDR2 SVGIG (reference sequence). The germline V and J ends were trimmed by 0 bases and 2 bases, with 10 bases remaining between them. The CDR3 sequence is CAWSVSGTNYGYTF. The CDR3 DNA follows: TGTGCCTGGAGTGTTTCAGGGACGAACTATGGCTACACCTTC.

This clonotype was detected only a few times. This sequence joins TRBV9 and TRBJ2-3; the D gene is possibly TRBD1 (5 bases). The V end was cut by 3 bases, the J end by 4 bases, with 9 bases between. The CDR3 spans 13 residues. Per the germline V gene, CDR1 is SGDLS and CDR2 is YYNGEE. The CDR3 protein is CASSALGADTQYF. The CDR3 DNA is TGTGCCAGCAGCGCGCTAGGGGCAGATACGCAGTATTTT.

The V gene is TRBV6-2 or TRBV6-3, the J gene TRBJ2-1; tentatively, D is TRBD2 (6 bases). The length of the CDR3 is 16 residues. CDR1 and CDR2 (germline): MNHEY, SVGEGT. V lost 6 bases and J 4 bases, leaving 19 bases between the germline ends. CDR3 loop: CASSRFGGRGYNEQFF. CDR3 DNA sequence: TGTGCCAGCAGCCGGTTCGGGGGTCGGGGATACAATGAGCAGTTCTTC.

This clonotype was seen ten or more times. J is TRBJ2-2 and V is TRBV6-5; D possibly corresponds to TRBD1 (5 bases). Germline-derived CDR1 and CDR2 are MNHEY and SVGAGI. Trimming removed 0 bases from V and 1 base from J, with 9 bases in between. The CDR3 is 16 amino acids. The CDR3 region is CASSYSRTGNTGELFF. The CDR3 DNA reads TGTGCCAGCAGTTACTCGAGAACAGGGAACACCGGGGAGCTGTTTTTT.

This clonotype was counted ten times or more. This CDR3 is CASSWRGRGGTDTQYF. The CDR3 DNA is TGTGCCAGCAGTTGGCGCGGGAGGGGTGGGACAGATACGCAGTATTTT. The chain recombines TRBV27 with TRBJ2-3; 9 bases agree with TRBD2. The CDR3 totals 16 residues. Germline V CDR1 and CDR2: MNHEY, SMNVEV (reference sequence). V shed 4 bases, J shed 3 bases, and the junction held 8 bases outside the gene matches.

In its sample, this clonotype was seen many times. The V call is TRBV7-2, the J call TRBJ1-4; a possible D gene is TRBD1 (6 bases). This CDR3 has 14 amino acids. From germline, CDR1 is SGHTA and CDR2 FQGNSA. Trimming left V 7 bases short and J 4 bases short, with 13 bases between. The CDR3 loop reads CASTSYRDNEKLFF. CDR3 DNA: TGTGCCAGCACCTCCTACAGGGATAATGAAAAACTGTTTTTT.

This clonotype appeared many times. The chain recombines TRBV20-1 with TRBJ2-3; TRBD2 aligns across 8 bases. Trimming at V came to 5 bases and at J to 1 base, leaving 5 bases not matched to a gene. CDR3 length equals 14 residues. Germline assignment: CDR1 DFQATT and CDR2 SNEGSKA (reference sequence). The CDR3 DNA is TGCAGTGCTCCTTACGGGGGGGGCACAGATACGCAGTATTTT. This gives the protein CSAPYGGGTDTQYF.

There are many counts of this clonotype. The chain employs TRBV12-3 or TRBV12-4 and TRBJ2-3, with 10 bases identical to TRBD2. The CDR3 is 16 residues long. The ends lost 4 bases at V and 4 bases at J; junction bases unmatched: 8. CDR3 in amino acids: CASSSSGTSVADTQYF. The CDR3 DNA reads as TGTGCCAGCAGTTCGTCCGGGACTAGCGTCGCAGATACGCAGTATTTT.

This clonotype appeared many times. This sequence joins TRBV27 and TRBJ2-4, with 8 bases lining up with TRBD1. V shed 6 bases and J 1 base; nucleotides not matched to a gene: 14. CDR3 length equals 18 residues. Germline lookup yields CDR1 MNHEY and CDR2 SMNVEV (reference sequence). This chain's CDR3 is CASSLIGQGGWAKNIQYF. CDR3 DNA sequence: TGTGCCAGCAGCCTCATTGGACAGGGTGGCTGGGCCAAAAACATTCAGTACTTC.

In its sample, this clonotype was seen many times. V usage is TRBV20-1 and J usage is TRBJ2-1, with 7 bases aligning to TRBD1. In germline, CDR1 is DFQATT, CDR2 SNEGSKA (reference sequence). V dropped 0 bases and J dropped 6; count of bases not matched to a gene: 8. The length of the CDR3 is 15 residues. The CDR3 DNA sequence: TGCAGTGCTAGAGAGGACAGGAGCCTTTTCAATGAGCAGTTCTTC. Protein product: CSAREDRSLFNEQFF.

J is TRBJ1-1 and V is TRBV7-8; D unresolved. Trimming took 5 bases from V and 0 from J, leaving 22 bases between them. Germline V gene sequence: CDR1 SGHVS, CDR2 FQNEAQ. This CDR3 comprises 18 residues. The CDR3 is CASSPMRYRVGMNTEAFF. The CDR3, as DNA: TGTGCCAGCAGCCCTATGCGTTACAGAGTCGGAATGAACACTGAAGCTTTCTTT.

This clonotype came up many times. V usage is TRBV5-1 and J usage is TRBJ2-1, with D possibly being TRBD1 (7 bases). Germline-derived CDR1 and CDR2 are SGHRS and YFSETQ. This CDR3 has 18 amino acids. V was cut by 0 bases and J by 2 bases, with 18 bases left in between. The CDR3 is CASSLVSGGGSPYNEQFF. The CDR3 nucleotides read TGCGCCAGCAGCTTGGTATCAGGAGGGGGCTCACCCTACAATGAGCAGTTCTTC.

This clonotype was counted ten times or more. J is TRBJ1-5 and V is TRBV12-3 or TRBV12-4; the match to TRBD1 covers 10 bases. The length of the CDR3 is 16 residues. Trimming at V came to 5 bases and at J to 0 bases, leaving 4 bases not matched to a gene. This chain's CDR3 is CASSPGQGISNQPQHF. The CDR3 DNA is TGTGCCAGCAGTCCGGGACAGGGGATTAGCAATCAGCCCCAGCATTTT.

This clonotype was seen at least ten times. The chain recombines TRBV4-2 with TRBJ2-3, with unresolved D. The CDR3 extends over 16 amino acids. Trimming took off 0 bases at V and 2 bases at J, with 12 bases between the two ends. The V gene's germline CDR1 is LGHNA and CDR2 YNFKEQ. CDR3 DNA: TGTGCCAGCAGCCAAGATCCCGCAAGGAACACAGATACGCAGTATTTT. Its translation is CASSQDPARNTDTQYF.

This clonotype occurred a few times. The chain couples TRBV29-1 to TRBJ2-7; D is unclear. The length of the CDR3 is 12 residues. Germline V gene sequence: CDR1 SQVTM, CDR2 ANQGSEA. V shed 4 bases and J shed 3 bases, with 10 bases lying between them. CDR3 DNA sequence: TGCAGCGTTGGGGCAACCCACTACGAGCAGTACTTC. This sequence encodes CSVGATHYEQYF.

This clonotype has a count of ten or more. The chain joins TRBV11-2 to TRBJ2-7, with 8 bases matching TRBD2. Germline V gene lookup returns CDR1 SGHAT and CDR2 FQNNGV. The CDR3 extends over 14 amino acids. Trimming at V came to 6 bases and at J to 9 bases, leaving 13 bases not matched to a gene. The CDR3 reads CASRPTGGVVPQYF. The CDR3 DNA reads as TGTGCCAGCAGGCCTACGGGGGGGGTAGTTCCGCAGTACTTC.

This clonotype has a handful of counts. In nucleotides, the CDR3 is TGTGCCAGCAGCGTAGGCCCAGGGAACTACGAGCAGTACTTC. Protein: CASSVGPGNYEQYF. This chain joins TRBV9 and TRBJ2-7; D is possibly TRBD1 (5 bases). The CDR3 covers 14 residues. The V end lost 0 bases, the J end lost 3 bases, and 10 bases lay between the germline ends. Germline lookup yields CDR1 SGDLS and CDR2 YYNGEE.

This clonotype was observed many times. The chain combines TRBV29-1 with TRBJ1-1, with a weak D call TRBD1 (6 bases). Trimming cost V 7 bases and J 0 bases, with 12 bases left between them. Germline-derived CDR1 and CDR2 are SQVTM and ANQGSEA. The CDR3 spans 13 residues. DNA of the CDR3: TGCAGCGGTCGACAGGCCATGAACACTGAAGCTTTCTTT. Translated: CSGRQAMNTEAFF.

There are a few counts of this clonotype. The junction and the germline gene differ at one end; a read error may be behind it. V is TRBV6-5 and J is TRBJ2-1; 9 positions match TRBD1. There are 12 residues in the CDR3. Germline loops: CDR1 MNHEY, CDR2 SVGAGI. The CDR3 reads CASSPGTGSGIF. DNA of the CDR3: TGTGCCAGCAGCCCCGGGACAGGGTCGGGGATCTTC.

In this sample, this clonotype turned up a few times. The V and J genes are TRBV29-1 and TRBJ2-7; D not certain. CDR1 SQVTM and CDR2 ANQGSEA come from the germline V gene. The CDR3 is 10 residues long. The V gene lost 0 bases and the J gene lost 4 bases, with 1 base spanning the gap. CDR3 region: CSVEDYEQYF. DNA for the CDR3: TGCAGCGTTGAAGATTACGAGCAGTACTTC.